These 6 T cell receptor beta chains were sequenced from one sample in a study of cytomegalovirus exposure and HLA in healthy donors. PCR used 60 Vbeta primers and 13 Jbeta primers. Using immunoSEQ multiplex PCR, the repertoire was profiled, and TCRdb retains in-frame clones only, with some absent. This sample carries about 160,000 clones, around nine tenths of them seen once, and the ten largest clones take approximately 2%. The material sequenced was PBMCs. The receptors stem from a woman aged 18 to 35 in good health and CMV-seronegative.

The rearrangement uses TRBV28 and TRBJ1-1, with TRBD1 matching over 7 bases. V trimming: 6 bases; J trimming: 0 bases; junction bases outside the gene matches: 1. The CDR3 is made up of 13 amino acids. The germline gives CDR1 MDHEN, CDR2 SYDVKM. DNA of the CDR3: TGTGCCAGCAGGGGACAGTTGAACACTGAAGCTTTCTTT. It specifies CASRGQLNTEAFF.

This chain joins TRBV5-4 and TRBJ2-1; 9 bases agree with TRBD1. Germline V lookup: CDR1 SGHNT, CDR2 YYREEE (reference sequence). This CDR3 contains 18 residues. V shed 2 bases, J shed 3 bases, and the junction held 12 bases outside the gene matches. CDR3 sequence reads: CASSFGLTGTGYYNEQFF. The CDR3 nucleotides are TGTGCCAGCAGCTTCGGGCTTACAGGGACAGGGTACTACAATGAGCAGTTCTTC.

This clone has just a few counts. V gene TRBV27 combines with J gene TRBJ2-6; TRBD1 matches 10 bases. The CDR3 has 16 residues. Germline-derived CDR1 and CDR2 are MNHEY and SMNVEV (reference sequence). After removal of 4 bases from V and 5 bases from J, the junction contained 5 bases not matched to a gene. CDR3 sequence: CASSSLGQGRANVLTF. The CDR3 bases are TGTGCCAGCAGTTCCCTGGGACAGGGGCGGGCCAACGTCCTGACTTTC. The variable domain in full, completed from reference TRBV27 and TRBJ2-6, reads EAQVTQNPRYLITVTGKKLTVTCSQNMNHEYMSWYRQDPGLGLRQIYYSMNVEVTDKGDVPEGYKVSRKEKRNFPLILESPSPNQTSLYFCASSSLGQGRANVLTFGAGSRLTVL.

The V call is TRBV6-1, the J call TRBJ2-1; 10 bases line up with TRBD2. The CDR3 sequence is 15 residues long. Germline assignment: CDR1 MNHNS and CDR2 SASEGT. Trimming at V came to 10 bases and at J to 6 bases, leaving 12 bases not matched to a gene. The CDR3 sequence is CATYRASGSFNEQFF. The CDR3 DNA reads as TGTGCCACTTATAGGGCTAGCGGGAGTTTCAATGAGCAGTTCTTC.

The chain carries TRBV15 and TRBJ1-2; 7 bases match TRBD1. This CDR3 region has 13 residues. Trimming removed 6 bases from V and 8 bases from J; junction bases left unmatched: 9. Germline-derived CDR1 and CDR2 are LNHNV and YYDKDF (reference sequence). This chain's CDR3 is CATREGQTLGYTF. DNA of the CDR3: TGTGCCACCAGGGAGGGACAGACGTTGGGCTACACCTTC. The variable domain in full, completed from reference TRBV15 and TRBJ1-2, reads DAMVIQNPRYQVTQFGKPVTLSCSQTLNHNVMYWYQQKSSQAPKLLFHYYDKDFNNEADTPDNFQSRRPNTSFCFLDIRSPGLGDTAMYLCATREGQTLGYTFGSGTRLTVV.

The rearrangement uses TRBV6-5 and TRBJ1-4; 10 bases agree with TRBD1. Germline CDR1 reads MNHEY; CDR2 reads SVGAGI. Losses at the gene ends were 5 bases for V and 8 bases for J; bases not matched to a gene: 8. The CDR3 extends over 15 amino acids. The CDR3 nucleotides are TGTGCCAGCAGTCCGGGGACAGGGGTAGGAGAAAAACTGTTTTTT. Translated, it gives CASSPGTGVGEKLFF.